This TCR beta chain was captured by sequencing in a study of CD8 T cells in Susac syndrome. In the study overall: At the time of blood draw, patients with Susac syndrome were therapy-naive, receiving corticosteroids, or receiving intravenous immunoglobulin alone. General observations from the study: The Susac syndrome CD4+ T cell repertoires displayed no clonal expansion.

This clonotype has more than one count but fewer than ten. Its antigen is undetermined. V lost 2 bases to trimming and J lost 0 bases, with 8 bases between them. The length of the CDR3 is 14 residues. Germline V gene sequence: CDR1 MNHEY, CDR2 SVGAGI. A quantity of about 0.45 to 1 ug RNA underwent reverse transcription using random hexamers. TCRdb processed the immunoSEQ multiplex PCR reads anew with MiXCR; each CDR3 protein has one entry. The sample comprises 150,000 or so distinct CDR3 sequences, 90% to 97% of which are singletons, and 0.12% rests with the top ten. The authors negatively isolated CD8+ and CD4+ T cells and FACS-enriched TEMRA cells.

Input material: CD4+ T cells from PBMCs. This clonotype originated in a human donor with Susac syndrome. V usage is TRBV6-5 and J usage is TRBJ2-7; no firm D call. As DNA, the CDR3 is TGTGCCAGCAGTTACAGTCGCAGCTCCTACGAGCAGTACTTC. Its translation is CASSYSRSSYEQYF.